This entry lists 30 T cell receptor beta chains sequenced from one sample in a study of vaccination effects on CD4 cells after COVID-19. Generated by immunoSEQ multiplex PCR, the TCRdb table keeps only in-frame clones and is missing some. The sample has approximately 44,000 clones, around 77% seen once. Peptide-pool stimulation followed by sequencing identified expanded antigen-specific CD4+ clonotypes in the ViraFEST assay. Subsequent to a culture period of about nine days, CD4+ T cells were isolated. According to the study, vaccine recipients showed no prior SARS-CoV-2 infection and negative nucleocapsid antibodies. Their antigens are not known. The source was CD4+ T cells from PBMCs cultured with HCoV-NL63 spike peptides, collected before COVID-19 vaccination. Receptor source: a human donor who received a COVID-19 vaccine.

The rearrangement links TRBV12-3 or TRBV12-4 to TRBJ1-3; D gene uncertain. Between the trimmed V and J ends, which lost 6 bases and 1 base, there was a span of 7 bases. This CDR3 has 13 amino acids. CDR3 DNA sequence: TGTGCCAGCAGCCCGATTTCTGGAAACACCATATATTTT. Its translation: CASSPISGNTIYF.

The genes are TRBV5-1 and TRBJ2-2; 11 positions agree with TRBD1. The CDR3 covers 16 residues. Trimming at V came to 0 bases and at J to 4 bases, leaving 2 bases not matched to a gene. The germline CDR1 and CDR2 sequences are SGHRS and YFSETQ. The CDR3 region has the DNA TGCGCCAGCAGCTTGGCCGGGACAGGGGGCACCGGGGAGCTGTTTTTT. Its protein product is CASSLAGTGGTGELFF.

This chain connects TRBV5-1 to TRBJ2-2; possibly TRBD1 or TRBD2 for D (5 bases each). Germline values: CDR1 SGHRS, CDR2 YFSETQ. V shed 4 bases and J shed 7 bases, with 32 bases lying between them. CDR3 length equals 20 residues. CDR3 sequence: CASSPLAAGFGSGPVGELFF. CDR3 nucleotide sequence: TGCGCCAGCAGCCCACTTGCCGCTGGATTTGGGTCGGGGCCTGTCGGGGAGCTGTTTTTT.

This chain links TRBV30 with TRBJ2-7; possible D gene TRBD1, 5 bases. The germline gives CDR1 GTSNPN, CDR2 SVGIG (reference sequence). This CDR3 is built from 15 residues. Trimming stripped 2 bases from V and 1 base from J, with 15 bases between. Here the CDR3 DNA reads TGTGCCTGGAGTCGGAAGATAGGGGCATCCTACGAGCAGTACGTC. Translation gives CAWSRKIGASYEQYV.

The rearrangement joins TRBV5-6 to TRBJ1-2; D gene uncertain. Germline values: CDR1 SGHDT, CDR2 YYEEEE. V was cut by 2 bases and J by 8 bases, with 10 bases left in between. The CDR3 covers 12 residues. CDR3 nucleotides: TGTGCCAGCAGCTTACCTCCTGGCGGCTACACCTTC. This codes for CASSLPPGGYTF.

This clone was detected a few times. This chain uses TRBV7-2 with TRBJ1-2; 10 bases match TRBD1. From germline, CDR1 is SGHTA and CDR2 FQGNSA. The CDR3 sequence is 15 residues long. V lost 5 bases to trimming and J lost 7 bases; unmatched junction nucleotides: 10. The CDR3 DNA reads as TGTGCCAGCAGCCATGACAGGGGGCTATCTACTGGCTACACCTTC. Translation: CASSHDRGLSTGYTF.

The V gene is TRBV2, the J gene TRBJ2-3; D not resolved. The length of the CDR3 is 13 residues. V lost 5 bases, J lost 1 base, and 7 bases lay in between. CDR1 is SNHLY, CDR2 FYNNEI, per germline. The DNA of the CDR3 is TGTGCCAGCAGTTTTCCGGGCACAGATACGCAGTATTTT. Its translation: CASSFPGTDTQYF.

The CDR3 DNA reads as TGTGCCAGCAGCCCATTCCGGGGGGAAAAACTGTTTTTT. This translates into CASSPFRGEKLFF. The V gene is TRBV6-5, the J gene TRBJ1-4; TRBD1 might be the D (5 bases). The ends were cut back, 6 bases at V and 8 bases at J, with 13 bases in the middle. This CDR3 comprises 13 residues. CDR1 and CDR2 (germline): MNHEY, SVGAGI.

This clone has more than one count but fewer than ten. Written as DNA, the CDR3 is TGTGCCAGCAGTCGGCCAGGAGGGAACACTGAAGCTTTCTTT. Residues: CASSRPGGNTEAFF. The chain couples TRBV28 to TRBJ1-1, with D unresolved. Germline loops: CDR1 MDHEN, CDR2 SYDVKM. V was shortened by 5 bases and J by 1 base, with 11 bases between the two germline ends. The CDR3 length is 14 residues.

The chain uses TRBV6-1 and TRBJ1-5, with D unclear. Germline values: CDR1 MNHNS, CDR2 SASEGT. The CDR3 has 16 amino acids. The V and J ends lost 0 bases and 0 bases respectively, with 9 bases between them. The CDR3 loop is CASSEAPLVSNQPQHF. CDR3 nucleotides: TGTGCCAGCAGTGAAGCGCCTCTAGTTAGCAATCAGCCCCAGCATTTT.

This rearrangement joins TRBV28 to TRBJ2-3; no clear D gene. This CDR3 has 13 amino acids. From germline, CDR1 is MDHEN and CDR2 SYDVKM. The germline V and J ends were trimmed by 5 bases and 0 bases, with 6 bases remaining between them. CDR3 DNA: TGTGCCAGCAGTGAAACTAGCACAGATACGCAGTATTTT. Its protein is CASSETSTDTQYF.

The chain combines TRBV6-2 or TRBV6-3 with TRBJ2-5, with D possibly being TRBD1 or TRBD2 (5 bases each). With 2 bases removed from V and 4 bases from J, the gap between germline ends came to 14 bases. Looked up from germline, CDR1 is MNHEY and CDR2 is SVGEGT. This CDR3 comprises 15 residues. The CDR3 DNA reads TGTGCCAGCAGTTACGCAGGGCTTGGAGGAGAGACCCAGTACTTC. It yields the protein CASSYAGLGGETQYF.

The chain couples TRBV5-1 to TRBJ2-1; 8 positions match TRBD1. The junction had 8 bases not matched to a gene; V was cut back by 4 bases and J by 5 bases. Germline V gene sequence: CDR1 SGHRS, CDR2 YFSETQ. The CDR3 is 15 amino acids. Here the CDR3 DNA reads TGCGCCAGCAGCCCCCGGGACAGGTTAAACAATGAGCAGTTCTTC. Translating it yields CASSPRDRLNNEQFF.

The CDR3 spells CASSLADGGSEAFF. CDR3 bases: TGCGCCAGCAGCTTGGCCGACGGTGGTAGTGAAGCTTTCTTT. The rearrangement links TRBV5-1 to TRBJ1-1; D is unclear. The CDR3 runs to 14 residues. The ends were cut back, 0 bases at V and 7 bases at J, with 13 bases in the middle. Germline CDR1 and CDR2: SGHRS and YFSETQ.

This sequence joins TRBV7-9 and TRBJ1-4; D not certain. Trimming stripped 5 bases from V and 7 bases from J, with 17 bases between. This CDR3 is 15 amino acids long. Germline CDR1 reads SEHNR; CDR2 reads FQNEAQ (reference sequence). CDR3 coding DNA: TGTGCCAGCAGCGAACGGGGAACGGTCTCTGAAAAACTGTTTTTT. Amino acids: CASSERGTVSEKLFF.

This clone has just a few counts. J is TRBJ1-3 and V is TRBV4-3; no clear D. The CDR3 is 14 amino acids. The V gene lost 1 base and the J gene lost 0 bases, with 4 bases spanning the gap. Germline V gene sequence: CDR1 LGHNA, CDR2 YSLEER. As DNA, the CDR3 is TGCGCCAGCAGCCAAGCTCACTCTGGAAACACCATATATTTT. Amino acid sequence: CASSQAHSGNTIYF.

J is TRBJ2-3 and V is TRBV7-9, with D perhaps matching TRBD1 (6 bases). Looked up from germline, CDR1 is SEHNR and CDR2 is FQNEAQ (reference sequence). The CDR3 sequence is 14 residues long. With 3 bases removed from V and 5 bases from J, the gap between germline ends came to 12 bases. Here the CDR3 reads CASSFPTGKDTQYF. The CDR3 region has the DNA TGTGCCAGCAGCTTCCCAACAGGGAAAGATACGCAGTATTTT.

The chain joins TRBV12-3 or TRBV12-4 to TRBJ2-5; 9 nucleotides align to TRBD1. This CDR3 is built from 13 residues. The ends lost 7 bases at V and 3 bases at J; junction bases unmatched: 3. The CDR3: CASNRQGEETQYF. CDR3 nucleotides: TGTGCCAGCAACCGACAGGGGGAAGAGACCCAGTACTTC.

This sequence joins TRBV11-2 and TRBJ2-7, with 7 bases aligning to TRBD1. CDR3 length equals 13 residues. The germline gives CDR1 SGHAT, CDR2 FQNNGV. V lost 6 bases to trimming and J lost 3 bases; unmatched junction nucleotides: 5. Here the CDR3 reads CASSHDRDYEQYV. DNA of the CDR3: TGTGCCAGCAGTCACGACAGGGACTACGAGCAGTACGTC.

The V and J genes are TRBV28 and TRBJ2-3; 13 bases are shared with TRBD2. The trim removed 5 bases at V and 6 bases at J, leaving 8 bases unmatched. From germline, CDR1 is MDHEN and CDR2 SYDVKM. The CDR3 is made up of 16 amino acids. CDR3 sequence: CASSPGLAGLRDTQYF. The CDR3 DNA sequence: TGTGCCAGCAGTCCGGGACTAGCGGGGCTTAGGGATACGCAGTATTTT.

The rearrangement joins TRBV2 to TRBJ2-3; no reliable D call. CDR1 SNHLY and CDR2 FYNNEI come from the germline V gene. V was pared by 2 bases and J by 3 bases, with 9 bases between. This CDR3 has 14 amino acids. CDR3 region: CASSEFFRTDTQYF. The CDR3 bases are TGTGCCAGCAGTGAATTCTTTAGGACAGATACGCAGTATTTT. Based on the CDR3 plus reference TRBV2 and TRBJ2-3, the full variable domain is EPEVTQTPSHQVTQMGQEVILRCVPISNHLYFYWYRQILGQKVEFLVSFYNNEISEKSEIFDDQFSVERPDGSNFTLKIRSTKLEDSAMYFCASSEFFRTDTQYFGPGTRLTVL.

This chain uses TRBV6-1 with TRBJ1-2, with D possibly matching TRBD1 (6 bases). CDR1 is MNHNS and CDR2 is SASEGT in the germline V gene. V was pared by 3 bases and J by 3 bases, with 8 bases between. The CDR3 runs to 13 residues. In DNA, the CDR3 is TGTGCCAGCAGTGAGCCAGGGGACTATGGCTACACCTTC. Its protein product is CASSEPGDYGYTF.

This rearrangement joins TRBV7-3 to TRBJ2-3; D not certain. This CDR3 is built from 14 residues. CDR1 and CDR2 from the germline V gene are SGHTA and FQGTGA. Trimming pared 5 bases from V and 3 bases from J, leaving 12 bases between. The CDR3: CASSPRARTDTQYF. In nucleotides, the CDR3 is TGTGCCAGCAGCCCCCGCGCCCGGACAGATACGCAGTATTTT.

This CDR3 reads CASRVGDGQLSGNTIYF. CDR3 DNA: TGTGCCAGCAGAGTCGGCGACGGCCAGCTCTCTGGAAACACCATATATTTT. The chain is built from TRBV7-9 and TRBJ1-3, with unresolved D. CDR1 and CDR2 (germline): SEHNR, FQNEAQ (reference sequence). Trimming removed 6 bases from V and 0 bases from J, with 18 bases in between. There are 17 residues in the CDR3. The full variable domain, with the rest looked up from reference TRBV7-9 and TRBJ1-3, is DTGVSQNPRHKITKRGQNVTFRCDPISEHNRLYWYRQTLGQGPEFLTYFQNEAQLEKSRLLSDRFSAERPKGSFSTLEIQRTEQGDSAMYLCASRVGDGQLSGNTIYFGEGSWLTVV.

The chain uses TRBV2 and TRBJ1-1; tentatively, D is TRBD1 (5 bases). Per germline, CDR1 SNHLY and CDR2 FYNNEI. The CDR3 is 13 amino acids. V was pared by 9 bases and J by 0 bases, with 11 bases between. The CDR3 loop is CARARDLNTEAFF. DNA of the CDR3: TGTGCCAGGGCGAGGGACCTGAACACTGAAGCTTTCTTT.

This clone was picked up a small number of times. The V and J genes are TRBV3-1 (or the pseudogene TRBV3-2) and TRBJ2-1, with 9 positions matching TRBD2. V lost 0 bases, J lost 3 bases, and 9 bases stayed unmatched. CDR3 length equals 18 residues. Germline lookup yields CDR1 LGHDT and CDR2 YNNKEL (reference sequence). The CDR3 spells CASSQDVRVAGVYNEQFF. The DNA of the CDR3 is TGTGCCAGCAGCCAAGATGTGAGGGTAGCGGGGGTCTACAATGAGCAGTTCTTC.

This clone was found a few times. The rearrangement links TRBV12-3 or TRBV12-4 to TRBJ1-5; D is ambiguous. The CDR3 runs 13 residues. With 3 bases removed from V and 7 bases from J, the gap between germline ends came to 10 bases. For the CDR3, the DNA is TGTGCCAGCAGTTTTTCCATAGGGCAGCCCCAGCATTTT. It yields the protein CASSFSIGQPQHF.

There are a few counts of this clone. The J gene is TRBJ1-2, the V gene TRBV3-1 (or the pseudogene TRBV3-2); no clear D. The CDR3 totals 13 residues. Germline V gene sequence: CDR1 LGHDT, CDR2 YNNKEL (reference sequence). V was clipped by 0 bases and J by 7 bases, with 9 bases between them. The CDR3 DNA reads as TGTGCCAGCAGCCAAGATCGAGCTGGTGGCTACACCTTC. Amino acid sequence: CASSQDRAGGYTF.

In this sample, this clone turned up a few times. This chain links TRBV5-1 with TRBJ2-3; D may be TRBD2 (6 bases). Germline V gene sequence: CDR1 SGHRS, CDR2 YFSETQ. The CDR3 totals 13 residues. Trimming pared 3 bases from V and 2 bases from J, leaving 7 bases between. CDR3 bases: TGCGCCAGCAGCTGGACTACCACAGATACGCAGTATTTT. Translation gives CASSWTTTDTQYF.

The genes are TRBV13 and TRBJ1-3; D remains unclear. This CDR3 is 18 amino acids long. V lost 0 bases to trimming and J lost 4 bases, with 19 bases between them. The germline V gene has CDR1 PRHDT and CDR2 FYEKMQ (reference sequence). CDR3 region: CASSLGPVRTVQGNTIYF. The CDR3 coding sequence is TGTGCCAGCAGCTTAGGCCCGGTTCGAACCGTACAAGGAAACACCATATATTTT.